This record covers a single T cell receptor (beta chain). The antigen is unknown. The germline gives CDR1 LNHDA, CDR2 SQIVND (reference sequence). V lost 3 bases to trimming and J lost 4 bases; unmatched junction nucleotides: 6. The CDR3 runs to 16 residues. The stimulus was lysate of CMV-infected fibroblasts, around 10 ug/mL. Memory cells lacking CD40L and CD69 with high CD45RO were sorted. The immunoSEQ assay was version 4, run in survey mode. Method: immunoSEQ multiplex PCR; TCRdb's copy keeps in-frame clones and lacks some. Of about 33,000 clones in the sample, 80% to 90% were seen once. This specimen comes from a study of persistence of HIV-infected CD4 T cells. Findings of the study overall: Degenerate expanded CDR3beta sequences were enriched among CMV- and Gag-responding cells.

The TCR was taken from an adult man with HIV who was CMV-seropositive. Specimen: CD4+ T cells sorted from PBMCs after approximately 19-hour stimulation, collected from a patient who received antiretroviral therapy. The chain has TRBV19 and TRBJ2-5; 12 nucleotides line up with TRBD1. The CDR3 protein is CASSIGGQGAGETQYF. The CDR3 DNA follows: TGTGCCAGTAGTATCGGGGGACAGGGGGCTGGAGAGACCCAGTACTTC.